The 18 T cell receptor beta chains given below trace back to one sample, sequenced in a study of human thymus T cells. From resections taken during corrective heart surgery, the thymus tissue was obtained. Generated by immunoSEQ multiplex PCR, the TCRdb table keeps only in-frame clones and is missing some. The sample includes fewer than 90,000 clones, approximately 97% of them seen just once. The sample taken for sequencing was thymus tissue. These receptors came from a boy under two years old with a congenital heart defect but otherwise immunologically healthy.

V and J are TRBV7-3 and TRBJ1-4; D is possibly TRBD1 (5 bases). CDR1 and CDR2 from the germline V gene are SGHTA and FQGTGA. Trimming shortened V by 0 bases and J by 2 bases, and 13 bases separated the two germline ends. CDR3 length: 17 amino acids. CDR3 region: CASSLTEIGATNEKLFF. In DNA form, the CDR3 reads TGTGCCAGCAGCTTAACAGAGATCGGGGCCACTAATGAAAAACTGTTTTTT. The full variable domain, rest sourced from reference TRBV7-3 and TRBJ1-4, is GAGVSQTPSNKVTEKGKYVELRCDPISGHTALYWYRQSLGQGPEFLIYFQGTGAADDSGLPNDRFFAVRPEGSVSTLKIQRTERGDSAVYLCASSLTEIGATNEKLFFGSGTQLSVL.

The rearrangement links TRBV7-3 to TRBJ2-1; TRBD2 is a possible D gene (7 bases). V gave up 5 bases and J gave up 5 bases, with 28 bases separating them. The CDR3 contains 19 residues. Germline V lookup: CDR1 SGHTA, CDR2 FQGTGA. The DNA for the CDR3 is TGTGCCAGCAGCCCCAAGGGGGGGGTATCCCCGCTCCCAAACAATGAGCAGTTCTTC. Its translation is CASSPKGGVSPLPNNEQFF.

This clone was recorded only once. The V and J genes are TRBV11-2 and TRBJ2-7; tentatively, D is TRBD1 (6 bases). The germline V gene has CDR1 SGHAT and CDR2 FQNNGV. The CDR3 is 16 amino acids. The V gene lost 5 bases and the J gene lost 3 bases, with 20 bases spanning the gap. The DNA for the CDR3 is TGTGCCAGCAGCCCTCCGGCAGGGGACACGAACTACGAGCAGTACTTC. This translates into CASSPPAGDTNYEQYF. The whole variable domain, filled in from reference TRBV11-2 and TRBJ2-7, reads EAGVAQSPRYKIIEKRQSVAFWCNPISGHATLYWYQQILGQGPKLLIQFQNNGVVDDSQLPKDRFSAERLKGVDSTLKIQPAKLEDSAVYLCASSPPAGDTNYEQYFGPGTRLTVT.

This chain links TRBV7-9 with TRBJ2-5; no reliable D call. This CDR3 spans 13 amino acids. Trimming stripped 5 bases from V and 7 bases from J, with 14 bases between. Looked up from germline, CDR1 is SEHNR and CDR2 is FQNEAQ (reference sequence). The CDR3 here is CASSIPGKGTQYF. CDR3 in DNA: TGTGCCAGCAGCATACCTGGAAAGGGGACCCAGTACTTC.

The CDR3 is CASSYKQVNTGELFF. The CDR3 nucleotides read TGTGCCAGCAGTTACAAACAGGTGAACACCGGGGAGCTGTTTTTT. V is TRBV6-6 and J is TRBJ2-2, with a weak D call TRBD1 (5 bases). The CDR3 is 15 amino acids. The germline V gene has CDR1 MNHNY and CDR2 SVGAGI (reference sequence). Trimming removed 2 bases at V and 1 base at J, with 8 bases between.

The chain is built from TRBV7-9 and TRBJ2-1; 7 bases are shared with TRBD2. Germline CDR1 reads SEHNR; CDR2 reads FQNEAQ (reference sequence). V shed 1 base, J shed 4 bases, and the junction held 10 bases outside the gene matches. There are 17 residues in the CDR3. The CDR3 sequence is CASSLDVTWGLYNEQFF. The CDR3 nucleotides are TGTGCCAGCAGCTTAGATGTTACGTGGGGACTATACAATGAGCAGTTCTTC.

The chain recombines TRBV5-5 with TRBJ2-5, with TRBD1 matching over 10 bases. J gave up 3 bases and V 4 bases, and 9 bases lay outside the gene matches. The CDR3 loop spans 16 amino acids. Germline CDR1 and CDR2: SGHKS and YYEKEE (reference sequence). This CDR3 reads CASSLGDGTGEETQYF. As DNA, the CDR3 is TGTGCCAGCAGCCTGGGGGATGGGACAGGGGAAGAGACCCAGTACTTC. Full variable domain (outside the CDR3, taken from reference TRBV5-5 and TRBJ2-5): DAGVTQSPTHLIKTRGQQVTLRCSPISGHKSVSWYQQVLGQGPQFIFQYYEKEERGRGNFPDRFSARQFPNYSSELNVNALLLGDSALYLCASSLGDGTGEETQYFGPGTRLLVL.

The chain carries TRBV15 and TRBJ2-6; 8 nucleotides agree with TRBD1. This CDR3 is built from 21 residues. J gave up 0 bases and V 3 bases, and 16 bases lay outside the gene matches. Per germline, CDR1 LNHNV and CDR2 YYDKDF (reference sequence). This chain's CDR3 is CATSSTGGSKRVRSGANVLTF. CDR3 bases: TGTGCCACCAGCAGCACAGGGGGTTCTAAGCGGGTCCGCTCTGGGGCCAACGTCCTGACTTTC.

The V and J genes are TRBV18 and TRBJ2-5; D perhaps matches TRBD1 (7 bases). V was cut by 6 bases and J by 1 base, with 18 bases left in between. The CDR3 covers 16 residues. Germline CDR1 KGHSH, CDR2 LQKENI. CDR3 sequence: CASSSAGGRPQETQYF. CDR3 nucleotides: TGTGCCAGCTCGTCGGCAGGGGGGAGGCCCCAAGAGACCCAGTACTTC.

V gene TRBV5-5 combines with J gene TRBJ1-5; D is undetermined. The CDR3 runs to 15 residues. The V end lost 4 bases, the J end lost 0 bases, and 11 bases lay between the germline ends. The germline gives CDR1 SGHKS, CDR2 YYEKEE (reference sequence). The CDR3 is CASSLGPPSNQPQHF. As DNA, the CDR3 is TGTGCCAGCAGCCTAGGTCCCCCTAGCAATCAGCCCCAGCATTTT.

The DNA for the CDR3 is TGTGCCAGCGAATCACACCGGGGGGGGTCTGGGACCCAGTACTTC. It specifies CASESHRGGSGTQYF. The rearrangement links TRBV2 to TRBJ2-5; 8 positions match TRBD2. This CDR3 is 15 amino acids long. CDR1 SNHLY and CDR2 FYNNEI come from the germline V gene. V trimming: 8 bases; J trimming: 7 bases; junction bases outside the gene matches: 15. The full variable domain, completed using reference TRBV2 and TRBJ2-5, is EPEVTQTPSHQVTQMGQEVILRCVPISNHLYFYWYRQILGQKVEFLVSFYNNEISEKSEIFDDQFSVERPDGSNFTLKIRSTKLEDSAMYFCASESHRGGSGTQYFGPGTRLLVL.

The rearrangement links TRBV11-3 to TRBJ2-1; TRBD1 agrees at 9 bases. This CDR3 is built from 17 residues. CDR1 is SGHNT and CDR2 is YENEEA in the germline V gene. V lost 4 bases and J lost 0; bases outside the gene matches: 7. CDR3 amino acids: CASSSPTTGGSYNEQFF. The DNA for the CDR3 is TGTGCCAGCAGCTCACCTACGACAGGGGGCTCCTACAATGAGCAGTTCTTC. Full variable domain (missing parts from reference TRBV11-3 and TRBJ2-1): EAGVVQSPRYKIIEKKQPVAFWCNPISGHNTLYWYLQNLGQGPELLIRYENEEAVDDSQLPKDRFSAERLKGVDSTLKIQPAELGDSAVYLCASSSPTTGGSYNEQFFGPGTRLTVL.

The rearrangement joins TRBV4-1 to TRBJ1-1; D remains ambiguous. V was trimmed by 0 bases and J by 4 bases, leaving 0 bases between them. Germline values: CDR1 MGHRA, CDR2 YSYEKL. The CDR3 is 11 amino acids. The CDR3 DNA is TGCGCCAGCAGCCAAGACACTGAAGCTTTCTTT. Its protein product is CASSQDTEAFF.

The rearrangement uses TRBV29-1 and TRBJ1-3; TRBD1 aligns across 7 bases. V gave up 2 bases and J gave up 0 bases; unmatched junction bases: 7. The CDR3 consists of 16 residues. Per germline, CDR1 SQVTM and CDR2 ANQGSEA. CDR3 bases: TGCAGCGTTGAAACTAGGACAGGAGCCTCTGGAAACACCATATATTTT. It translates to CSVETRTGASGNTIYF.

The chain employs TRBV29-1 and TRBJ1-1; 7 bases match TRBD1. The CDR3 is 15 amino acids. From germline, CDR1 is SQVTM and CDR2 ANQGSEA. Germline trimming cut 5 bases from V and 0 bases from J; bases unmatched to any gene: 9. The CDR3 is CSVPADRALNTEAFF. The CDR3 DNA reads TGCAGCGTTCCCGCTGACAGGGCTTTGAACACTGAAGCTTTCTTT.

The chain joins TRBV11-2 to TRBJ2-7; 8 nucleotides align to TRBD2. With V trimmed by 1 base and J by 7 bases, 9 bases remained unmatched. Germline V gene sequence: CDR1 SGHAT, CDR2 FQNNGV. The length of the CDR3 is 15 residues. CDR3 region: CASSLGVAGRREQYF. The DNA of the CDR3 is TGTGCCAGCAGCTTAGGGGTAGCGGGAAGGCGGGAGCAGTACTTC.

This chain connects TRBV6-1 to TRBJ2-7; 9 nucleotides align to TRBD2. The ends lost 2 bases at V and 5 bases at J; junction bases unmatched: 10. CDR3 length: 16 amino acids. From germline, CDR1 is MNHNS and CDR2 SASEGT. The CDR3 here is CASSEFRRGGRDEQYF. CDR3 in DNA: TGTGCCAGCAGTGAATTTCGGCGGGGGGGCCGAGACGAGCAGTACTTC.

The chain has TRBV4-3 and TRBJ1-1; D is perhaps TRBD1 (5 bases). This CDR3 region has 15 residues. V lost 1 base, J lost 2 bases, and 11 bases lay in between. In germline, CDR1 is LGHNA, CDR2 YSLEER. Here the CDR3 DNA reads TGCGCCAGCAGCCAAGTATGGGGGACCAACACTGAAGCTTTCTTT. It is translated as CASSQVWGTNTEAFF.